These T cell receptor beta chains were read from a single sample in a study of a mutant IDH1 vaccine in newly diagnosed glioma. These receptors' antigens are unknown. Method: immunoSEQ multiplex PCR; TCRdb's copy keeps in-frame clones and lacks some. The sample has over 95,000 clones, approximately 87% seen once. Sequenced material: PBMCs, taken from a glioma patient whose treatment included an IDH1 peptide vaccine. Every receptor here comes from a woman aged 45-60 years with glioma. The conserved cysteine and the conserved F or W are not part of the CDR3 here. Fields, in order: V gene, CDR3 protein.

TRBV7-9 ASSYRQGESF
TRBV19 ASSASGELF
TRBV6-5 ASSFQAFSTDTQY
TRBV27 ATAGTGDLLQH
TRBV7-7 ASSLAGGEQF
TRBV6-1 ASSYGEETQY
TRBV28 ASSPSGQGAWEQY
TRBV5-1 ASSSFAGANVLT
TRBV29-1 SVRGQGNYEQY
TRBV5-4 ASSLTGRAYGYT
TRBV7-9 ASSLTVGLFETQY
TRBV18 ASSPPGVTDTQY
TRBV20-1 SARETSGRI
TRBV9 ASSSWASGDPSGANVLT
TRBV30 AWSPGLAGGPGNEQF
TRBV5-1 ASSRDTSTYEQY
TRBV19 ASSIDVGNSYEQY
TRBV19 ASSIEGSGAYSSYNEQF
TRBV5-1 ASSPGTAKNTGELF
TRBV6-4 ASSDPNRVGYT
TRBV30 AWRTLPNTEAF
TRBV18 ASSPVPGAAGNTIY
TRBV4-1 ASSQRVISGRSGETQY
TRBV25-1 ASTPPGADQPQH
TRBV9 ASSWTGESNQPQH
TRBV5-1 ASSLSSGIDTGELF
TRBV5-6 ASSLEGKAYEQY
TRBV27 ASSLYTGRSQY
TRBV4-2 ASSQDQGGYEQY
TRBV30 AWSLKGTGNTIY
TRBV6-5 ASSYSTQNNSPLH
TRBV6-1 ASSEQGEYYGYT
TRBV6-6 ASSYIGVEETQY
TRBV9 ASSGGGRPNEQF
TRBV10-1 ASSESTASGRAGEQF
TRBV27 ASSSHKGTGGSSGNTIY
TRBV11-2 ASSLGIGGGYT
TRBV21-1 ASISGIRTDTQY
TRBV10-2 ASSNTAVTSTDTQY
TRBV10-3 AISNKYSNQPQH
TRBV4-2 ASSHRSEDTQY
TRBV5-4 ASSPRSGRQETQY
TRBV7-9 ASSPRGVVDTEAF
TRBV7-2 ASSLQGRTYGYT
TRBV30 AWTVSSVVNEQF
TRBV9 ASSVAGETQY
TRBV27 ASSLGTGEGTGELF
TRBV29-1 SVERLNPGTSGNNEQF
TRBV18 ASSPQGVTGELF
TRBV27 ASRWTSGRGATDTQY
TRBV9 ASSAYVSGSWYEQF
TRBV6-5 ASSYSTGVRDYEQY